These 28 T cell receptor beta chains were all obtained from the same sample, sequenced in a study of cytomegalovirus exposure and HLA in healthy donors. The primer mix had 60 Vbeta and 13 Jbeta primers. Data came from immunoSEQ multiplex PCR; TCRdb stores just in-frame clones and leaves some out. Among 200,000 to 250,000 clones listed, roughly 78% were seen once. Sequenced material: PBMCs. These receptors were taken from a boy younger than 18 in good health and CMV-seronegative.

In the case of this clone: The junction departs from germline at one end; a sequencing error may be responsible. Different DNA sequences within this sample yield the same CDR3. The chain recombines TRBV6-6 with TRBJ1-1; D might be TRBD1 (5 bases). Germline lookup yields CDR1 MNHNY and CDR2 SVGAGI (reference sequence). The CDR3 loop spans 14 amino acids. The CDR3 sequence is CASSYSDKNTEAFF. The CDR3 DNA is TGTGCCAGCAGTTACTCGGACAAGAACACTGAGGCTTTCTTT.

The genes are TRBV6-5 and TRBJ1-2; D unresolved. The CDR3 has 15 amino acids. The ends were cut back, 6 bases at V and 1 base at J, with 15 bases in the middle. Germline V gene sequence: CDR1 MNHEY, CDR2 SVGAGI. In DNA form, the CDR3 reads TGTGCCAGCAGGCGGGGATTCGGGAATAACTATGGCTACACCTTC. The encoded protein is CASRRGFGNNYGYTF.

The chain combines TRBV9 with TRBJ1-1; possibly TRBD1 for D (5 bases). V lost 0 bases, J lost 4 bases, and 13 bases lay in between. Per the germline V gene, CDR1 is SGDLS and CDR2 is YYNGEE. This CDR3 is built from 15 residues. CDR3 sequence reads: CASSVEPGRGTEAFF. The CDR3 DNA follows: TGTGCCAGCAGCGTAGAGCCAGGGCGAGGCACTGAAGCTTTCTTT.

As concerns this clone: Its ends do not fully match the called genes, so a read error is possible. The CDR3 loop is CAVRDTYEQYF. Here the CDR3 DNA reads TGTGCCGTCAGAGACACCTACGAGCAGTACTTC. The J gene is TRBJ2-7, the V gene TRBV10-3; D is undetermined. Germline V gene lookup returns CDR1 ENHRY and CDR2 SYGVKD. This CDR3 spans 11 amino acids.

The V call is TRBV5-6, the J call TRBJ2-6; D remains ambiguous. CDR1 is SGHDT and CDR2 is YYEEEE in the germline V gene. V was cut by 0 bases and J by 0 bases, with 4 bases left in between. The CDR3 is made up of 15 amino acids. The CDR3 sequence is CASSLVLSGANVLTF. As DNA, the CDR3 is TGTGCCAGCAGCTTGGTCCTCTCTGGGGCCAACGTCCTGACTTTC.

The gene calls are TRBV18 and TRBJ2-2, with D possibly matching TRBD1 (6 bases). The CDR3 totals 16 residues. Germline loops: CDR1 KGHSH, CDR2 LQKENI. Trimming removed 2 bases at V and 1 base at J, with 11 bases between. CDR3 residues: CASSPNRDQNTGELFF. The CDR3 DNA follows: TGTGCCAGCTCACCAAACAGGGATCAGAACACCGGGGAGCTGTTTTTT.

This chain joins TRBV5-1 and TRBJ2-7; perhaps TRBD2 as D (5 bases). Trimming took off 4 bases at V and 4 bases at J, with 21 bases between the two ends. The CDR3 loop spans 16 amino acids. Germline V gives CDR1 SGHRS, CDR2 YFSETQ. CDR3 nucleotide sequence: TGCGCCAGCAGCGGGAGACTCCAGCATAATCCGTACGAGCAGTACTTC. It yields the protein CASSGRLQHNPYEQYF.

The chain combines TRBV6-1 with TRBJ1-5; the D gene is possibly TRBD1 (5 bases). The V gene's germline CDR1 is MNHNS and CDR2 SASEGT. Between the trimmed V and J ends, which lost 3 bases and 6 bases, there was a span of 18 bases. The CDR3 contains 16 residues. Written as DNA, the CDR3 is TGTGCCAGCAGTGATTCAGTCAGGGTGGTCAGTCAGCCCCAGCATTTT. Amino acid sequence: CASSDSVRVVSQPQHF.

This chain uses TRBV30 with TRBJ1-1, with D hard to call. Per the germline V gene, CDR1 is GTSNPN and CDR2 is SVGIG (reference sequence). The CDR3 is 13 residues long. V was clipped by 2 bases and J by 2 bases, with 9 bases between them. The DNA of the CDR3 is TGTGCCTGGAGTCCGGGAAGTAACACTGAAGCTTTCTTT. It specifies CAWSPGSNTEAFF.

This chain uses TRBV6-5 with TRBJ1-1; D is unclear. Trimming left V 5 bases short and J 6 bases short, with 13 bases between. The germline CDR1 and CDR2 sequences are MNHEY and SVGAGI. The CDR3 is made up of 13 amino acids. This CDR3 is CASSQTREAEAFF. Written as DNA, the CDR3 is TGTGCCAGCAGTCAAACACGGGAAGCTGAAGCTTTCTTT.

This chain joins TRBV18 and TRBJ2-3; maybe TRBD1 (6 bases). V was shortened by 3 bases and J by 0 bases, with 16 bases between the two germline ends. The CDR3 length is 17 residues. Per germline, CDR1 KGHSH and CDR2 LQKENI. For the CDR3, the DNA is TGTGCCAGCTCACCGCTGGGGACAATCCTTAGCACAGATACGCAGTATTTT. Its translation: CASSPLGTILSTDTQYF.

The rearrangement joins TRBV7-6 to TRBJ1-1; 7 bases agree with TRBD1. The CDR3 has 16 amino acids. Germline lookup yields CDR1 SGHVS and CDR2 FNYEAQ. V was pared by 5 bases and J by 0 bases, with 9 bases of the junction left unmatched. DNA of the CDR3: TGTGCCAGCAGCCTAGGGACAGCCCTCATGAACACTGAAGCTTTCTTT. Protein sequence: CASSLGTALMNTEAFF.

The genes are TRBV19 and TRBJ2-3; TRBD2 agrees at 12 bases. Per germline, CDR1 LNHDA and CDR2 SQIVND (reference sequence). The CDR3 totals 15 residues. The V gene end was trimmed by 6 bases and the J gene end by 5 bases; junction bases not matched to a gene: 6. CDR3 region: CASRVLAGGGDTQYF. As DNA, the CDR3 is TGTGCCAGTAGAGTCCTAGCGGGAGGGGGAGATACGCAGTATTTT.

The J gene is TRBJ1-2, the V gene TRBV5-1; D gene ambiguous. CDR1 and CDR2 (germline): SGHRS, YFSETQ. V was clipped by 1 base and J by 4 bases, with 11 bases between them. The CDR3 has 14 amino acids. In DNA, the CDR3 is TGCGCCAGCAGCTTGCCCGCAGGAACCTATGGCTACACCTTC. Translating gives CASSLPAGTYGYTF.

The genes are TRBV7-9 and TRBJ2-7, with 11 nucleotides matching TRBD2. CDR3 size: 16 residues. V shed 5 bases, J shed 2 bases, and the junction held 8 bases outside the gene matches. CDR1 and CDR2 from the germline V gene are SEHNR and FQNEAQ (reference sequence). CDR3 coding DNA: TGTGCCAGCAGCCCACCTAGACTAGCGGGGACCTACGAGCAGTACTTC. Its translation: CASSPPRLAGTYEQYF.

This clone was recorded a few times. CDR3 sequence (DNA): TGCAGCGCCCGCGCGGCAGTAAAAAACACTGAAGCTTTCTTT. The encoded protein is CSARAAVKNTEAFF. The chain carries TRBV29-1 and TRBJ1-1; no clear D gene. Germline V gene data show CDR1 as SQVTM and CDR2 as ANQGSEA. The CDR3 has 14 amino acids. Between the trimmed V and J ends, which lost 7 bases and 2 bases, there was a span of 17 bases.

This clone was recorded a few times. The chain couples TRBV5-1 to TRBJ1-1, with TRBD1 matching over 8 bases. Germline V lookup: CDR1 SGHRS, CDR2 YFSETQ. The CDR3 runs 17 residues. The V segment lost 0 bases and the J segment 2 bases; nucleotides outside the gene matches: 9. CDR3 in amino acids: CASSLATGGGYNTEAFF. CDR3 bases: TGCGCCAGCAGCTTGGCTACAGGGGGGGGGTATAACACTGAAGCTTTCTTT.

The chain combines TRBV10-3 with TRBJ1-1, with 10 bases aligning to TRBD1. This CDR3 spans 16 amino acids. Unmatched junction bases numbered 12, after V lost 11 bases and J lost 0 bases. Germline-derived CDR1 and CDR2 are ENHRY and SYGVKD. This CDR3 is CAVKDRGDIMNTEAFF. The CDR3 bases are TGTGCCGTAAAGGACAGGGGGGATATAATGAACACTGAAGCTTTCTTT.

The rearrangement links TRBV6-5 to TRBJ1-2; TRBD1 matches at 10 bases. The CDR3 extends over 13 amino acids. J gave up 4 bases and V 8 bases, and 4 bases lay outside the gene matches. Germline values: CDR1 MNHEY, CDR2 SVGAGI. The CDR3: CASGTGVIYGYTF. The DNA of the CDR3 is TGTGCCAGCGGGACAGGGGTTATCTATGGCTACACCTTC.

This sequence joins TRBV4-1 and TRBJ1-1; maybe TRBD1 (6 bases). Germline CDR1 and CDR2: MGHRA and YSYEKL. This CDR3 spans 14 amino acids. The V and J ends lost 4 bases and 4 bases respectively, with 13 bases between them. The chain's CDR3 is CASSPRGLGTEAFF. CDR3 bases: TGCGCCAGCAGCCCCAGGGGTCTTGGCACTGAAGCTTTCTTT.

CDR3 sequence reads: CAWWRGGGYTF. CDR3 coding DNA: TGTGCCTGGTGGAGGGGGGGTGGCTACACCTTC. The chain carries TRBV30 and TRBJ1-2; a weak D match, TRBD1 (6 bases). CDR3 length: 11 amino acids. Germline CDR1 reads GTSNPN; CDR2 reads SVGIG (reference sequence). V lost 5 bases, J lost 7 bases, and 11 bases lay in between.

In this sample, this clone turned up a few times. This chain connects TRBV19 to TRBJ1-2; a weak D match, TRBD1 (6 bases). Germline CDR1 is LNHDA and CDR2 is SQIVND (reference sequence). The V end was cut by 8 bases, the J end by 6 bases, with 13 bases between. The CDR3 totals 12 residues. The CDR3 coding sequence is TGTGCCAGTGGGTGGGGGCTAGATGGCTACACCTTC. It codes for CASGWGLDGYTF.

The chain joins TRBV14 to TRBJ2-7; D is possibly TRBD2 (5 bases). V lost 4 bases and J 2 bases, leaving 15 bases between the germline ends. The CDR3 consists of 15 residues. In germline, CDR1 is SGHDN, CDR2 FVKESK. The CDR3 reads CASSRRVARAYEQYF. In DNA form, the CDR3 reads TGTGCCAGCAGCCGCCGGGTAGCGAGGGCCTACGAGCAGTACTTC.

V and J are TRBV5-4 and TRBJ2-5, with D possibly matching TRBD1 (5 bases). Germline V CDR1 and CDR2: SGHNT, YYREEE (reference sequence). V was trimmed by 1 base and J by 3 bases, leaving 13 bases between them. The CDR3 is 15 residues long. In DNA form, the CDR3 reads TGTGCCAGCAGCTTGTACCTTCAGGGAAAAGAGACCCAGTACTTC. This sequence encodes CASSLYLQGKETQYF.

Only one count was recorded for this clone. The genes are TRBV28 and TRBJ2-2, with D uncertain. Germline V gives CDR1 MDHEN, CDR2 SYDVKM. The CDR3 covers 14 residues. Deletions cut 3 bases from V and 6 bases from J, with 11 bases between. The CDR3 DNA follows: TGTGCCAGCAGTTTGGTCTCGGTGGCCGGGGAGCTGTTTTTT. This encodes CASSLVSVAGELFF. Combining the CDR3 with reference TRBV28 and TRBJ2-2 gives the whole variable domain DVKVTQSSRYLVKRTGEKVFLECVQDMDHENMFWYRQDPGLGLRLIYFSYDVKMKEKGDIPEGYSVSREKKERFSLILESASTNQTSMYLCASSLVSVAGELFFGEGSRLTVL.

The chain is built from TRBV19 and TRBJ1-2; 7 bases agree with TRBD1. The germline V gene has CDR1 LNHDA and CDR2 SQIVND (reference sequence). V lost 6 bases to trimming and J lost 4 bases; unmatched junction nucleotides: 14. The CDR3 has 16 amino acids. CDR3 DNA sequence: TGTGCCAGTAGCCCCGACAGGGTGGGGTACGGCTATGGCTACACCTTC. Its protein is CASSPDRVGYGYGYTF.

This clone has more than one count but fewer than ten. The DNA for the CDR3 is TGCGCCAGCACTCAGGGCAGGAGTGTGTCTGGCACAGATACGCAGTATTTT. It specifies CASTQGRSVSGTDTQYF. This chain joins TRBV10-2 and TRBJ2-3; the D gene is possibly TRBD1 (5 bases). Between the trimmed V and J ends, which lost 7 bases and 1 base, there was a span of 21 bases. CDR3 length equals 17 residues. Germline CDR1 WSHSY, CDR2 SAAADI.

The chain combines TRBV9 with TRBJ1-1; TRBD1 is a possible D gene (6 bases). Trimming took 3 bases from V and 4 from J, leaving 19 bases between them. This CDR3 region has 16 residues. The germline V gene has CDR1 SGDLS and CDR2 YYNGEE. The CDR3 nucleotides are TGTGCCAGCAGCGCTGGGGGGGGGCGGCGGGGCACTGAAGCTTTCTTT. Translation: CASSAGGGRRGTEAFF.